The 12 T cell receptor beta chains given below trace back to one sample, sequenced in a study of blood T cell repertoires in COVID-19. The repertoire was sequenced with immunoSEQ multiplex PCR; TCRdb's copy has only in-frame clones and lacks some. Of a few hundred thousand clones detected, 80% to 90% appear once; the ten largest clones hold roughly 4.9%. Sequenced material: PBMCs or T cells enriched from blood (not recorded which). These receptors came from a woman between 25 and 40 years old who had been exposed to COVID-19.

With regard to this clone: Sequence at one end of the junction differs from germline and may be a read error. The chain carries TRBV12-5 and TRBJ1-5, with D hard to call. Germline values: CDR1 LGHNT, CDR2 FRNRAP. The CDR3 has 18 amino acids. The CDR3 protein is CASDLVPLSGRPNQPQHF. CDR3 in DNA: TGTGCTAGTGATTTGGTACCTCTTTCTGGCAGGCCCAATCAGCCCCAGCATTTT. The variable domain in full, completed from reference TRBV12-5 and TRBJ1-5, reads DARVTQTPRHKVTEMGQEVTMRCQPILGHNTVFWYRQTMMQGLELLAYFRNRAPLDDSGMPKDRFSAEMPDATLATLKIQPSEPRDSAVYFCASDLVPLSGRPNQPQHFGDGTRLSIL.

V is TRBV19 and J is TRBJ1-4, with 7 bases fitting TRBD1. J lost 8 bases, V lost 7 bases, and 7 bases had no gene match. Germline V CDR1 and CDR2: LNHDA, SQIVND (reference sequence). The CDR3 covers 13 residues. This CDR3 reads CASMRDSREKLFF. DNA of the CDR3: TGTGCCAGTATGAGGGACAGTCGGGAAAAACTGTTTTTT.

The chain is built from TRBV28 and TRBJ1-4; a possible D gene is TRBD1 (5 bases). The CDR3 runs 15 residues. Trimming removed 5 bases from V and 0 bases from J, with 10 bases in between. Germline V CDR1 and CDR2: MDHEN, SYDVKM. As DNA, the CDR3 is TGTGCCAGCAGTGTACTACAGGCAACTAATGAAAAACTGTTTTTT. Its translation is CASSVLQATNEKLFF.

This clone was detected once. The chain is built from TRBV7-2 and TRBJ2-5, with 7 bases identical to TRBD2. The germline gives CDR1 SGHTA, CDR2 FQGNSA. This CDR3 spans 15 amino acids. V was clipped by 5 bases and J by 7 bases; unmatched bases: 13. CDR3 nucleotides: TGTGCCAGCAGCCCCAATAGGGGCCCGGGGGGGACCCAGTACTTC. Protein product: CASSPNRGPGGTQYF.

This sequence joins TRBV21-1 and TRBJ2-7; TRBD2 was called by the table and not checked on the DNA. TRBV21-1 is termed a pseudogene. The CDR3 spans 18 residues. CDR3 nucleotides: TGTGCCAGCAGCAAAGAGGGCCAACTAGCGGGGGATAGCTACGAGCAGTACTTC. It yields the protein CASSKEGQLAGDSYEQYF.

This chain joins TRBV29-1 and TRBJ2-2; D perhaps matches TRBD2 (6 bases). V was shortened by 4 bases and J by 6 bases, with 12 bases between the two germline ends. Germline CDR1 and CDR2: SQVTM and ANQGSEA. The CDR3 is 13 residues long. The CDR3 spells CSVVRDLPGELFF. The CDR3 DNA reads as TGCAGCGTTGTCCGGGACTTGCCCGGGGAGCTGTTTTTT.

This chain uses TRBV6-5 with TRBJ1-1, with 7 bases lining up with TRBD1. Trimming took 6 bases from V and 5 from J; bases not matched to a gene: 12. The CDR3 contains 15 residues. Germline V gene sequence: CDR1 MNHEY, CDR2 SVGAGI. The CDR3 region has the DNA TGTGCCAGCAGAATCCTCAGGGGGGAAAGAACTGAAGCTTTCTTT. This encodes CASRILRGERTEAFF.

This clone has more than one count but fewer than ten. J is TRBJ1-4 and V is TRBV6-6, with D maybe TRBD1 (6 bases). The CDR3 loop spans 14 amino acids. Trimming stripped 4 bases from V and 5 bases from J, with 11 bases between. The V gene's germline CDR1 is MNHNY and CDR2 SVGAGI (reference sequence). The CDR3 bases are TGTGCCAGCAGTTTACAAGGGGGAAATGAAAAACTGTTTTTT. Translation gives CASSLQGGNEKLFF.

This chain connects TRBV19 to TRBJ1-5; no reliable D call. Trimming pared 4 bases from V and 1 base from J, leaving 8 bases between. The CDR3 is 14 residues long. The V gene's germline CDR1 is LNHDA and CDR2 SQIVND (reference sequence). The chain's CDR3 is CASSRRQSNQPQHF. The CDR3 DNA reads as TGTGCCAGTAGTAGGCGGCAGAGCAATCAGCCCCAGCATTTT.

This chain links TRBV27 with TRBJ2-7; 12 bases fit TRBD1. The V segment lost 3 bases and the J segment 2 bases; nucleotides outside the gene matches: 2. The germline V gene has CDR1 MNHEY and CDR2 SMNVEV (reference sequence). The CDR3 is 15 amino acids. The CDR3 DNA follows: TGTGCCAGCAGTTTGGGGACAGGGGGCCCCTACGAGCAGTACTTC. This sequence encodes CASSLGTGGPYEQYF.

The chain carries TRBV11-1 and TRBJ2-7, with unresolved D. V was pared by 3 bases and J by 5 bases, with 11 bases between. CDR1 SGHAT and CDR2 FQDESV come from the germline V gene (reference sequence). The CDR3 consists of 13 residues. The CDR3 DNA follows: TGTGCCAGCAGCTTGCCACTTGTGGACGAGCAGTACTTC. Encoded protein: CASSLPLVDEQYF.

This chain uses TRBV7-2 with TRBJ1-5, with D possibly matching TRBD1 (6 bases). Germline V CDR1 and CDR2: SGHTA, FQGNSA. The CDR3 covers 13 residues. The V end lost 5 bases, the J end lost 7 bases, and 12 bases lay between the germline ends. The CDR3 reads CASSNTQGQPQHF. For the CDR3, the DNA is TGTGCCAGCAGCAATACTCAGGGGCAGCCCCAGCATTTT.